This T cell receptor (beta chain) derives from a study of shared clonotypes between healthy human individuals. Details on this clone: Its antigen is unknown.

Assay runs were performed at deep level. The assay was immunoSEQ multiplex PCR, and TCRdb's table has in-frame clones only and misses some. The sample includes some 2.1 million clones, 90% to 95% seen only once; the top ten take more than 0.1%. V shed 0 bases and J 8 bases; nucleotides not matched to a gene: 8. The germline gives CDR1 SGHDT, CDR2 YYEEEE. The CDR3 spans 15 residues. Notes on the study in general: Against clonotypes common to all four donors, non-shared ones had lower generation probabilities.

The TCR sequence derives from a man aged 18 to 30 in good health. The genes are TRBV5-6 and TRBJ2-3; 8 bases line up with TRBD2. Sample: naive CD4+ T cells sorted from blood. As to subset: CD45RA+ positively selected. CDR3 sequence reads: CASSLGAGVQSTQYF. CDR3 DNA sequence: TGTGCCAGCAGCTTGGGAGCGGGAGTTCAGAGTACGCAGTATTTT.